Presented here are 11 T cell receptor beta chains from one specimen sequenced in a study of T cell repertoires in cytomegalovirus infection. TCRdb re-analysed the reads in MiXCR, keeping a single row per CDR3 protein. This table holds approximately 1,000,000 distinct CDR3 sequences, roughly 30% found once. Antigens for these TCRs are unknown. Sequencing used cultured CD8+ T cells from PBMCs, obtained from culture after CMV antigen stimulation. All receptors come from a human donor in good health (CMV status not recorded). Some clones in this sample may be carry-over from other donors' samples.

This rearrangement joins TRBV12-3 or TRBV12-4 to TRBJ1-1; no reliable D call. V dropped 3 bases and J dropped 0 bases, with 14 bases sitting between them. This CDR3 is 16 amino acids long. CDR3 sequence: CASSFAVALMNTEAFF. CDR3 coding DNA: TGTGCCAGCAGTTTTGCGGTGGCATTAATGAACACTGAAGCTTTCTTT.

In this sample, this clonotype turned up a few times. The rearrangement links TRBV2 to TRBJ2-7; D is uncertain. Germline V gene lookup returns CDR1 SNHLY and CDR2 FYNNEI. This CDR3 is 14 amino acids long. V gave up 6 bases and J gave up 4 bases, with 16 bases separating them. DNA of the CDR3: TGTGCCAGCAGGGGGAACGTTGAAGATTACGAGCAGTACGTC. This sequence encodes CASRGNVEDYEQYV.

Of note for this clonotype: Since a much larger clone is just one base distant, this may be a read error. CDR3: CASSLLGITDTQYF. CDR3 sequence (DNA): TGTGCCAGCAGCTTGTTAGGGATCACAGATACGCAGTATTTT. The V and J genes are TRBV7-6 and TRBJ2-3, with D uncertain. Germline-derived CDR1 and CDR2 are SGHVS and FNYEAQ. CDR3 size: 14 residues. The V end was cut by 3 bases, the J end by 2 bases, with 9 bases between.

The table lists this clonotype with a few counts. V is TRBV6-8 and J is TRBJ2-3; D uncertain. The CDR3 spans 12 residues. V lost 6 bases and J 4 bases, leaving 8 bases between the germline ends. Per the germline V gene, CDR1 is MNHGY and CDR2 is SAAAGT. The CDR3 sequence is CASRRSPDTQYF. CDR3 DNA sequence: TGTGCCAGCAGACGGTCCCCAGATACGCAGTATTTT.

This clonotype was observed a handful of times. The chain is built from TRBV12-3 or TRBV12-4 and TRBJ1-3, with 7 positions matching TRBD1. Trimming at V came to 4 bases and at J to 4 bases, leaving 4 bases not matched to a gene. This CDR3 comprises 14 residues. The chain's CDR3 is CASSYRGVGNTIYF. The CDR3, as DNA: TGTGCCAGCAGTTACAGGGGAGTGGGAAACACCATATATTTT.

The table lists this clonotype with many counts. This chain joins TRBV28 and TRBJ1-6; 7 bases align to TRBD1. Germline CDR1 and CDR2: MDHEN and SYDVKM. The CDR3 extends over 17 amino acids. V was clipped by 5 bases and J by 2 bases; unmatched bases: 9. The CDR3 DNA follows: TGTGCCAGCAGTCGGGACCCCGGGACAGCCTATAATTCACCCCTCCACTTT. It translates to CASSRDPGTAYNSPLHF.

CDR3 coding DNA: TGTGCCAGCAGCTTGGCCGAGGTAGCGGGGGCCCTTAACACCGGGGAGCTGTTTTTT. Protein product: CASSLAEVAGALNTGELFF. The chain links TRBV5-6 to TRBJ2-2; 9 bases match TRBD2. With 0 bases clipped from V and 2 bases from J, the junction kept 11 bases outside the gene matches. Germline loops: CDR1 SGHDT, CDR2 YYEEEE. CDR3 length equals 19 residues. Using reference TRBV5-6 and TRBJ2-2 for the parts outside the CDR3, the full variable domain is DAGVTQSPTHLIKTRGQQVTLRCSPKSGHDTVSWYQQALGQGPQFIFQYYEEEERQRGNFPDRFSGHQFPNYSSELNVNALLLGDSALYLCASSLAEVAGALNTGELFFGEGSRLTVL.

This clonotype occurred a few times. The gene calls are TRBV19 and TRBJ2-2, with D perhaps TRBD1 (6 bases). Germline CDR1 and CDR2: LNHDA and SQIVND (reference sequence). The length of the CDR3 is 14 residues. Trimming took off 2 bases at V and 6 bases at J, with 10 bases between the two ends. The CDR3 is CASSIYREAGELFF. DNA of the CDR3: TGTGCCAGTAGTATATACAGGGAAGCCGGGGAGCTGTTTTTT.

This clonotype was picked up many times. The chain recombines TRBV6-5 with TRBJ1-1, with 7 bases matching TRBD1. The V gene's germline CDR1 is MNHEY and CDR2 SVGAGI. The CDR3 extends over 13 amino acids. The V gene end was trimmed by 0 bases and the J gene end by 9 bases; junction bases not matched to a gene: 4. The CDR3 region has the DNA TGTGCCAGCAGTTACTCGGGGGACAGACAAGCTTTCTTT. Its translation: CASSYSGDRQAFF.

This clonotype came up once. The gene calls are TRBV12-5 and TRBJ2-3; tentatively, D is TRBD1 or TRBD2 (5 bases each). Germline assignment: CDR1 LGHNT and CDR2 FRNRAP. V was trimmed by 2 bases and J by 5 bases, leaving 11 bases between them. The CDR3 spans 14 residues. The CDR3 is CASGLSGPKDTQYF. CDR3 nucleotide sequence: TGTGCTAGTGGTTTGTCGGGGCCCAAAGATACGCAGTATTTT.

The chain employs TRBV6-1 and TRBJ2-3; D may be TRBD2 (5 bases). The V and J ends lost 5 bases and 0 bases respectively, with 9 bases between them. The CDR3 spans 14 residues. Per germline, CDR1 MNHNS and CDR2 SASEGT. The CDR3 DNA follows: TGTGCCAGCAGTTGGACTTCTAGCACAGATACGCAGTATTTT. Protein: CASSWTSSTDTQYF.